A selection of T cell receptor beta chains follows, all from one sample in a study of molecular identifiers for immune sequencing clone quantification. Each CDR3 protein is one row after TCRdb ran MiXCR on the PCR reads. Here the sample spans 460,000 or so distinct CDR3 sequences, about 25% being singletons. The sequencing input was naive CD8+ T cells from blood, with Jurkat cell RNA spiked in. The receptors here all came from a human donor in good health. Some libraries in this study had Jurkat cell RNA spiked in. Both conserved end residues are part of each CDR3. The order of the fields is clone size, J gene, D gene, V gene, CDR3 protein, CDR3 DNA. A D gene is named only where the DNA matches it firmly. Not every row has a clone size; where given, it reads once, few, many or a size class.

abundance: few
j_gene: TRBJ2-7
d_gene: TRBD2
v_gene: TRBV5-8
CDR3aa: CASSLASTSGSRNEQYF
CDR3nt: TGTGCCAGCAGCTTGGCGTCTACTAGCGGGAGCAGAAACGAGCAGTACTTC

abundance: few
j_gene: TRBJ1-2
d_gene: TRBD1
v_gene: TRBV7-9
CDR3aa: CAGQGNYGYTF
CDR3nt: TGTGCCGGACAGGGGAACTATGGCTACACCTTC

abundance: -
j_gene: TRBJ2-2
d_gene: TRBD2
v_gene: TRBV4-3
CDR3aa: CASSQDRGDTGELFF
CDR3nt: TGCGCCAGCAGCCAAGATCGGGGGGACACCGGGGAGCTGTTTTTT

abundance: -
j_gene: TRBJ2-7
d_gene: TRBD1
v_gene: TRBV2
CDR3aa: CASSGGTGSHEQYF
CDR3nt: TGTGCCAGCAGTGGTGGGACAGGGTCCCACGAGCAGTACTTC

abundance: many
j_gene: TRBJ1-2
d_gene: -
v_gene: TRBV30
CDR3aa: CAWSEGGANYGYTF
CDR3nt: TGTGCCTGGAGTGAAGGTGGGGCTAACTATGGCTACACCTTC

abundance: many
j_gene: TRBJ2-7
d_gene: -
v_gene: TRBV29-1
CDR3aa: CSVQDQKYEQYF
CDR3nt: TGCAGCGTTCAGGACCAGAAGTACGAGCAGTACTTC

abundance: few
j_gene: TRBJ2-3
d_gene: -
v_gene: TRBV29-1
CDR3aa: CSVKGGFSTDTQYF
CDR3nt: TGCAGCGTAAAGGGGGGGTTTAGCACAGATACGCAGTATTTT

abundance: -
j_gene: TRBJ1-5
d_gene: TRBD1
v_gene: TRBV2
CDR3aa: CASQEGQGHQPQHF
CDR3nt: TGTGCCAGCCAAGAAGGACAGGGGCATCAGCCCCAGCATTTT

abundance: many
j_gene: TRBJ2-7
d_gene: -
v_gene: TRBV29-1
CDR3aa: CSAAGWGSSYEQYF
CDR3nt: TGCAGCGCCGCCGGCTGGGGAAGCTCCTACGAGCAGTACTTC

abundance: many
j_gene: TRBJ1-1
d_gene: -
v_gene: TRBV6-2/TRBV6-3
CDR3aa: CASSYERGEGKFGAFF
CDR3nt: TGTGCCAGCAGTTACGAGCGCGGGGAGGGTAAATTTGGAGCTTTCTTT

abundance: many
j_gene: TRBJ2-7
d_gene: -
v_gene: TRBV12-3/TRBV12-4
CDR3aa: CASRDSLARSQYF
CDR3nt: TGTGCCAGCAGGGACAGTCTTGCCCGTTCCCAGTACTTC

abundance: many
j_gene: TRBJ1-5
d_gene: -
v_gene: TRBV6-2/TRBV6-3
CDR3aa: CASSYLQLSNQPQHF
CDR3nt: TGTGCCAGCAGTTACCTCCAGCTAAGCAATCAGCCCCAGCATTTT

abundance: many
j_gene: TRBJ2-1
d_gene: -
v_gene: TRBV24-1
CDR3aa: CATSDRYNEQFF
CDR3nt: TGTGCCACCAGTGACCGGTACAATGAGCAGTTCTTC

abundance: few
j_gene: TRBJ2-2
d_gene: -
v_gene: TRBV20-1
CDR3aa: CSARDLRRQNTGELFF
CDR3nt: TGCAGTGCTAGAGATCTACGAAGGCAGAACACCGGGGAGCTGTTTTTT

abundance: -
j_gene: TRBJ1-2
d_gene: TRBD1
v_gene: TRBV19
CDR3aa: CASTPGQANYGYTF
CDR3nt: TGTGCCAGCACCCCGGGACAGGCGAACTATGGCTACACCTTC

abundance: -
j_gene: TRBJ1-2
d_gene: -
v_gene: TRBV3-1
CDR3aa: CASSQSDRNYGYTF
CDR3nt: TGTGCCAGCAGCCAGTCGGACAGAAACTATGGCTACACCTTC

abundance: many
j_gene: TRBJ2-7
d_gene: -
v_gene: TRBV18
CDR3aa: CASSPTSSYEQYF
CDR3nt: TGTGCCAGCTCACCAACCAGCTCCTACGAGCAGTACTTC

abundance: -
j_gene: TRBJ2-4
d_gene: TRBD1
v_gene: TRBV20-1
CDR3aa: CSARGQYASYIQYF
CDR3nt: TGCAGTGCGAGGGGACAGTATGCTTCTTACATTCAGTACTTC

abundance: many
j_gene: TRBJ2-7
d_gene: -
v_gene: TRBV27
CDR3aa: CASSRDGRLGYEQYF
CDR3nt: TGTGCCAGCAGTCGAGATGGTCGACTGGGTTACGAGCAGTACTTC

abundance: many
j_gene: TRBJ2-1
d_gene: TRBD1
v_gene: TRBV7-6
CDR3aa: CASSLAFSGGASIGEQFF
CDR3nt: TGTGCCAGCAGCTTAGCATTCTCAGGGGGCGCGAGTATTGGTGAGCAGTTCTTC

abundance: many
j_gene: TRBJ1-1
d_gene: -
v_gene: TRBV29-1
CDR3aa: CSVELRAGRYTEAFF
CDR3nt: TGCAGCGTTGAATTGAGGGCAGGAAGGTACACTGAAGCTTTCTTT

abundance: -
j_gene: TRBJ2-7
d_gene: -
v_gene: TRBV13
CDR3aa: CASLAAGAGEQYF
CDR3nt: TGTGCCAGCCTAGCGGCGGGGGCAGGCGAGCAGTACTTC

abundance: few
j_gene: TRBJ2-3
d_gene: -
v_gene: TRBV11-2
CDR3aa: CASSQSTPSWGALDDTQYF
CDR3nt: TGTGCCAGCAGCCAGTCTACACCTTCGTGGGGGGCGTTAGACGATACGCAGTATTTT

abundance: -
j_gene: TRBJ2-7
d_gene: TRBD2
v_gene: TRBV7-6
CDR3aa: CTSSSSLAGGEQYF
CDR3nt: TGTACCAGCAGTTCCAGCCTAGCGGGAGGCGAGCAGTACTTC

abundance: -
j_gene: TRBJ2-3
d_gene: -
v_gene: TRBV5-4
CDR3aa: CASSFRQRSADTQYF
CDR3nt: TGTGCCAGCAGCTTTCGGCAGAGGAGTGCAGATACGCAGTATTTT

abundance: -
j_gene: TRBJ2-7
d_gene: TRBD2
v_gene: TRBV12-3/TRBV12-4
CDR3aa: CASSSGGVRYEQYF
CDR3nt: TGTGCCAGCAGCTCTGGGGGGGTAAGGTACGAGCAGTACTTC

abundance: -
j_gene: TRBJ1-2
d_gene: -
v_gene: TRBV27
CDR3aa: CASRGVTGFGYGYTF
CDR3nt: TGTGCCAGCAGAGGGGTGACAGGCTTTGGCTATGGCTACACCTTC

abundance: -
j_gene: TRBJ2-1
d_gene: TRBD2
v_gene: TRBV3-1
CDR3aa: CASSQVTSGAPPYNEQFF
CDR3nt: TGTGCCAGCAGCCAAGTAACTAGCGGGGCCCCGCCCTACAATGAGCAGTTCTTC

abundance: -
j_gene: TRBJ2-1
d_gene: TRBD2
v_gene: TRBV28
CDR3aa: CASSQGLDSWEQFF
CDR3nt: TGTGCCAGCAGCCAAGGACTAGATTCATGGGAGCAGTTCTTC

abundance: many
j_gene: TRBJ2-3
d_gene: TRBD2
v_gene: TRBV12-3/TRBV12-4
CDR3aa: CASSGIEGSGGAFTTDTQYF
CDR3nt: TGTGCCAGCAGTGGCATAGAGGGTAGCGGGGGCGCATTTACCACAGATACGCAGTATTTT

abundance: few
j_gene: TRBJ1-1
d_gene: TRBD1
v_gene: TRBV9
CDR3aa: CASSANSVTGVGGTEAFF
CDR3nt: TGTGCCAGCAGCGCCAACTCCGTCACAGGGGTTGGGGGCACTGAAGCTTTCTTT

abundance: -
j_gene: TRBJ1-1
d_gene: -
v_gene: TRBV4-2
CDR3aa: CASSHGDMNTEAFF
CDR3nt: TGTGCCAGCAGCCATGGGGATATGAACACTGAAGCTTTCTTT

abundance: many
j_gene: TRBJ2-7
d_gene: TRBD1
v_gene: TRBV7-9
CDR3aa: CASSLAGQSYEQYF
CDR3nt: TGTGCCAGCAGCTTAGCGGGACAGAGCTACGAGCAGTACTTC